The clone carrying this T cell receptor (beta chain) has a handful of counts. Its antigen is as yet unknown. This sample stems from a study of T cells in Graves' hyperthyroidism and ophthalmopathy. TCR beta CDR3 regions were amplified from RNA. The HTBI set primed first-round TCR CDR3 RT-PCR. TCRdb passed the multiplex PCR reads through MiXCR, listing each CDR3 protein once. The table lists approximately 690,000 distinct CDR3 sequences, less than 25% of them singletons, with under 35% in the top ten. CDR1 DFQATT and CDR2 SNEGSKA come from the germline V gene (reference sequence). Trimming removed 3 bases from V and 2 bases from J, with 9 bases in between. The CDR3 runs 13 residues. General study results and limits: The model foresaw ophthalmopathy a median around seven months prior to onset.

This sequence originates from a man aged 25 to 40 with Graves' ophthalmopathy. The V gene is TRBV20-1, the J gene TRBJ2-3; D is unclear. Sequenced input: blood. The CDR3 DNA sequence: TGCAGTGCTAGTCCCGACACCACAGATACGCAGTATTTT. The encoded protein is CSASPDTTDTQYF.